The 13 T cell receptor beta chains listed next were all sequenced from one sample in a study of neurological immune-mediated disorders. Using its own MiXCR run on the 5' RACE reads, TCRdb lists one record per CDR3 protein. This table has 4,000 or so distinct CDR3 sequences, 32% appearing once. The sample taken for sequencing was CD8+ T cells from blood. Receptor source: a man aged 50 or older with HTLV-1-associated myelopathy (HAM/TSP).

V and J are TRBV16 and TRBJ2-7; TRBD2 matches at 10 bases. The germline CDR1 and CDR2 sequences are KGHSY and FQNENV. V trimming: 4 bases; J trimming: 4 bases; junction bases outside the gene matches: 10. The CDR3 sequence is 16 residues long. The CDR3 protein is CASSPLAGGRVYEQYF. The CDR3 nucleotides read TGTGCCAGCAGCCCGTTAGCGGGAGGAAGGGTTTACGAGCAGTACTTC.

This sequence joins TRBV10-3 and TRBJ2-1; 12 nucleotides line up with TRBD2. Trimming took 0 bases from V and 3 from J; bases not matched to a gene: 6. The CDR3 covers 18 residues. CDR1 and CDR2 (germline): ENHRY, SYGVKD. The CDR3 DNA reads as TGTGCCATCAGTGAGTCGTTACTAGCGGGGGGATACTACAATGAGCAGTTCTTC. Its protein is CAISESLLAGGYYNEQFF.

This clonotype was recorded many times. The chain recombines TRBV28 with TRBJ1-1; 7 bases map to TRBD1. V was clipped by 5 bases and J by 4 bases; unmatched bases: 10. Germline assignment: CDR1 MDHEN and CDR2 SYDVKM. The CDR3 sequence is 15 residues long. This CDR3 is CASSHDRDLVTEAFF. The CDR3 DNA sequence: TGTGCCAGCAGTCATGACAGGGATCTGGTCACTGAAGCTTTCTTT.

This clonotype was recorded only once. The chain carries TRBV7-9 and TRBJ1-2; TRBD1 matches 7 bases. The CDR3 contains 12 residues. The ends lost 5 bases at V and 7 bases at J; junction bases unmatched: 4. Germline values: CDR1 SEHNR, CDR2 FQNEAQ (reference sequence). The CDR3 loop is CASSPGQAGYTF. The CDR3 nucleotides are TGTGCCAGCAGCCCCGGACAGGCTGGCTACACCTTC.

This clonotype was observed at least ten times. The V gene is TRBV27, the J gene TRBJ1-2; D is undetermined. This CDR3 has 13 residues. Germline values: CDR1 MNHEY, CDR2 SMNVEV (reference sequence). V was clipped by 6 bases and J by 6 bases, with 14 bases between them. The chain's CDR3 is CASRPGRRDGYTF. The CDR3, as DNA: TGTGCCAGCAGGCCGGGTCGTCGGGATGGCTACACCTTC.

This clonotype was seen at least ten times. CDR3 region: CASSFRGAHQPQHF. The CDR3 bases are TGTGCCAGCAGTTTTAGGGGTGCGCATCAGCCCCAGCATTTT. The gene calls are TRBV12-3 or TRBV12-4 and TRBJ1-5, with D maybe TRBD1 (5 bases). Between the trimmed V and J ends, which lost 3 bases and 5 bases, there was a span of 11 bases. The CDR3 totals 14 residues.

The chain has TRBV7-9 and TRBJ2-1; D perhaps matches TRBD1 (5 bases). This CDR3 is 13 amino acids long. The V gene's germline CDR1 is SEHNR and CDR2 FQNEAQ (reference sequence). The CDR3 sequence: CARITDKGNEQFF. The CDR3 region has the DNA TGTGCAAGAATCACGGACAAGGGTAATGAGCAGTTCTTC.

CDR3 in amino acids: CSVVPRESGMNTEAFF. CDR3 nucleotides: TGCAGCGTTGTCCCCAGGGAGAGCGGAATGAACACTGAAGCTTTCTTT. The chain links TRBV29-1 to TRBJ1-1, with a tentative D call TRBD1 (5 bases). The CDR3 has 16 residues. CDR1 and CDR2 from the germline V gene are SQVTM and ANQGSEA. The V end was cut by 4 bases, the J end by 0 bases, with 18 bases between.

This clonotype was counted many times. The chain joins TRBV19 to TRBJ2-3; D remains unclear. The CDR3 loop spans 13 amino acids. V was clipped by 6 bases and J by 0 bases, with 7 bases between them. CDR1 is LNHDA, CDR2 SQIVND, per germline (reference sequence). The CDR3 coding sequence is TGTGCCAGTAGCCTCGCTAGCACAGATACGCAGTATTTT. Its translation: CASSLASTDTQYF. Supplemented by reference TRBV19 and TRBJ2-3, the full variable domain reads DGGITQSPKYLFRKEGQNVTLSCEQNLNHDAMYWYRQDPGQGLRLIYYSQIVNDFQKGDIAEGYSVSREKKESFPLTVTSAQKNPTAFYLCASSLASTDTQYFGPGTRLTVL.

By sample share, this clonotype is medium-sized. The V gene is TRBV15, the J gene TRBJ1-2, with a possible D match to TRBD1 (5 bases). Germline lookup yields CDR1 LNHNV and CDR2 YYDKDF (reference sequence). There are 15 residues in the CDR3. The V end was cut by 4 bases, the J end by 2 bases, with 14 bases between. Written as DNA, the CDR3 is TGTGCCACCAGCACCTTTGAGGGGCCCAACTATGGCTACACCTTC. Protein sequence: CATSTFEGPNYGYTF.

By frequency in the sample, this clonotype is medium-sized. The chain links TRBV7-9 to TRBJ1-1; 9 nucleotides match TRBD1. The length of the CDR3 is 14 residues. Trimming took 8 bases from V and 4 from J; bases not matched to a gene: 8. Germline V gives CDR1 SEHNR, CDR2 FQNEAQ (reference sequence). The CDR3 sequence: CASAGDRAPTEAFF. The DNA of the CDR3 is TGTGCCAGCGCCGGGGACAGGGCTCCCACTGAAGCTTTCTTT.

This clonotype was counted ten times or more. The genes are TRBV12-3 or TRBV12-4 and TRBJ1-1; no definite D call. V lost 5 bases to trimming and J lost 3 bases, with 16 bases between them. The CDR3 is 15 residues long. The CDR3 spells CASSPPRSGDTEAFF. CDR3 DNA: TGTGCCAGCAGTCCTCCCAGGAGTGGGGACACTGAAGCTTTCTTT.

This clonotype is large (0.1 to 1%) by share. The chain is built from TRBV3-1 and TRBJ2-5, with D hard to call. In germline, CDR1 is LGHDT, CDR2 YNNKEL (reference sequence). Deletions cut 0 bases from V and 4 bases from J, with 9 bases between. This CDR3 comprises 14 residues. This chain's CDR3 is CASSQDNGGETQYF. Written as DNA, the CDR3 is TGTGCCAGCAGCCAAGATAACGGCGGAGAGACCCAGTACTTC.